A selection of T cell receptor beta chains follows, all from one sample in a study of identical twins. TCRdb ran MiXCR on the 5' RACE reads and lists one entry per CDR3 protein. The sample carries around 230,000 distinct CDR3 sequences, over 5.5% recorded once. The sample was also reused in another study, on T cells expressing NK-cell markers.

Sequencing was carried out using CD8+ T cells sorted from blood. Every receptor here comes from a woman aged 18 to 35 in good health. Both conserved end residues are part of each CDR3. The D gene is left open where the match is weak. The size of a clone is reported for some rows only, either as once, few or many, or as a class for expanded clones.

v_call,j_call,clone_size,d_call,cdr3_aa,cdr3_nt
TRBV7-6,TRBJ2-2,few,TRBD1,CASSRRQGNTGELFF,TGTGCCAGCAGCCGTCGACAGGGGAATACCGGGGAGCTGTTTTTT
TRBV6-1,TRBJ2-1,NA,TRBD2,CASTPSSSGRRWNEQFF,TGTGCCAGCACCCCTTCATCTAGCGGGAGGCGGTGGAATGAGCAGTTCTTC
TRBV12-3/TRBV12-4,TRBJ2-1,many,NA,CASSLGHEQFF,TGTGCCAGCAGTTTGGGGCATGAGCAGTTCTTC
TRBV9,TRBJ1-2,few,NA,CASSPSGDNYGYTF,TGTGCCAGCAGCCCGTCAGGGGACAACTATGGCTACACCTTC
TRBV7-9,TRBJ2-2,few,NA,CASSPTATLGLGELFF,TGTGCCAGCAGCCCTACAGCGACTCTGGGCCTCGGGGAGCTGTTTTTT
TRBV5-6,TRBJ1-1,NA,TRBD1,CASSVGQGLAFF,TGTGCCAGCAGCGTCGGACAGGGTTTAGCTTTCTTT
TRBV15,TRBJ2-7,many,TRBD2,CATSGGLADEQYF,TGTGCCACCAGCGGGGGACTAGCGGATGAGCAGTACTTC
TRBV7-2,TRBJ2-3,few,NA,CASSLGVGVPSTDTQYF,TGTGCCAGCAGCTTAGGGGTGGGAGTCCCTAGCACAGATACGCAGTATTTT
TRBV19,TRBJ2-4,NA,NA,CASSLPVLNIQYF,TGTGCCAGTAGTCTCCCGGTTTTGAACATTCAGTACTTC
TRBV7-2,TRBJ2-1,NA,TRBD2,CASSPSGSHYNEQFF,TGTGCCAGCAGCCCTAGCGGGAGCCACTACAATGAGCAGTTCTTC
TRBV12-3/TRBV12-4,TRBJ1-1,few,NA,CASSLGAGTAFF,TGTGCCAGCAGTTTAGGGGCAGGGACGGCTTTCTTT
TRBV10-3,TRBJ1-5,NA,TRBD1,CAIRGTGTSQPQHF,TGTGCCATCAGGGGGACAGGGACGAGTCAGCCCCAGCATTTT
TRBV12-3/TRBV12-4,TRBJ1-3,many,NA,CASIPKGELSGNTIYF,TGTGCCAGCATTCCAAAGGGGGAATTGTCTGGAAACACCATATATTTT
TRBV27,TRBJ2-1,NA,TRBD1,CASRVGTGEYDEQFF,TGTGCCAGCAGAGTGGGGACAGGGGAGTACGATGAGCAGTTCTTC
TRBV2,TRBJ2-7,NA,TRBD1,CASSRGLGEQYF,TGTGCCAGCAGCAGGGGGCTTGGGGAGCAGTACTTC
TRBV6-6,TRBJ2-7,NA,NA,CASSYVRDYEQYF,TGTGCCAGCAGTTACGTTCGGGATTACGAGCAGTACTTC
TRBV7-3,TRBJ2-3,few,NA,CASSLWSDTQYF,TGTGCCAGCAGCTTATGGTCAGATACGCAGTATTTT
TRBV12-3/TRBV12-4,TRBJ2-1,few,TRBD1,CASSVWGQGSKEQFF,TGTGCCAGCAGTGTGTGGGGACAGGGGTCTAAGGAGCAGTTCTTC
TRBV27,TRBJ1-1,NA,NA,CASSLSRAREAFF,TGTGCCAGCAGTTTATCAAGGGCCCGTGAAGCTTTCTTT
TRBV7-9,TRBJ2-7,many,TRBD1,CASSLRRTGSYEQYF,TGTGCCAGCAGCTTACGCCGGACAGGCTCCTACGAGCAGTACTTC
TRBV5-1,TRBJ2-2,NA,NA,CASSLAGPAGELFF,TGCGCCAGCAGCTTGGCCGGCCCGGCCGGGGAGCTGTTTTTT
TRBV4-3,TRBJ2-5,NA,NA,CASSQDTAQRETQYF,TGCGCCAGCAGCCAAGATACGGCCCAGCGGGAGACCCAGTACTTC
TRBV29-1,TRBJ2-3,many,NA,CSVYTDTQYF,TGCAGCGTTTACACAGATACGCAGTATTTT
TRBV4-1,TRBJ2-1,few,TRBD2,CASSQVSGGSNYEQFF,TGCGCCAGCAGCCAAGTAAGTGGCGGGAGTAACTATGAGCAGTTCTTC
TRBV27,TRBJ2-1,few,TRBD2,CASNPGTSGYNEQFF,TGTGCCAGCAACCCCGGGACTAGCGGTTACAATGAGCAGTTCTTC